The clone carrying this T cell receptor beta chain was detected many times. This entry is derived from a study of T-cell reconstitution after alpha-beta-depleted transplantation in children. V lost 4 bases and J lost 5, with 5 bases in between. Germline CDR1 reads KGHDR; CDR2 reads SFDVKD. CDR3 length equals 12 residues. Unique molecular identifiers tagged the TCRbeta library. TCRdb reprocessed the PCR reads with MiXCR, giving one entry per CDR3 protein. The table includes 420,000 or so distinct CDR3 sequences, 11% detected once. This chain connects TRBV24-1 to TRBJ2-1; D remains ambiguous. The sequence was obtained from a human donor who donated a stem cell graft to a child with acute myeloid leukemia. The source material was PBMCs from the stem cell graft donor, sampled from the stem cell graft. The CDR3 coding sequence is TGTGCCACCAGTGAGACCAACAATGAGCAGTTCTTC. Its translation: CATSETNNEQFF.